This entry describes one TCR beta chain. Its antigen is as yet unknown. Nominal health characterized the donors when sampled, though unrecorded immune exposures were likely. The PCR contained 60 Vbeta and 13 Jbeta primers. Data came from immunoSEQ multiplex PCR; TCRdb stores just in-frame clones and leaves some out. The table has approximately 150,000 clones, about 72% seen once; the top ten hold 2% to 2.5%. Germline V gene sequence: CDR1 SEHNR, CDR2 FQNEAQ (reference sequence). Trimming cost V 4 bases and J 7 bases, with 16 bases left between them. The CDR3 has 14 residues. These data come from a study of cytomegalovirus exposure and HLA in healthy donors. Study in general: Among around 170 million T cells, an earlier analysis found 95 million to 140 million unique TCR beta sequences. Study observations and caveats: Overall, roughly 150 TCR beta chains were annotated as cytomegalovirus-associated.

The chain combines TRBV7-9 with TRBJ1-2; D unresolved. The sequence was collected from a human donor in good health. Sequenced sample: PBMCs. The CDR3 protein is CASSSATGSRGYTF. CDR3 in DNA: TGTGCCAGCAGCTCCGCTACCGGGAGCCGTGGCTACACCTTC.